This T cell receptor (beta chain) is drawn from a study of cytomegalovirus exposure and HLA in healthy donors (dated by TCRdb to 2016 to 2017). Background for the entire study: An earlier analysis of approximately 590 of the donors reported roughly 270 Gb of sequence data and some 100 million unique TCR beta sequences from roughly 180 million T cells. About 5 DR-DQ haplotypes were handled as single units for association and clustering, since linkage in the cohort was strong. Of the roughly 400 genotyped donors, approximately 80% were placed in the genetic ancestry cluster associated with self-reported Caucasian donors. Typing coverage varied by locus: 629-630 donors for A, B, C, DRB1 and DQB1; 522 for DQA1; more than 600 for DPA1; roughly 450 for DPB1. The study combined high-throughput TCR immunosequencing, statistical association of individual TCRs with disease status, and machine learning to predict cytomegalovirus infection status. Class I and class II HLA loci were covered by the typing at four-digit resolution. Among some 400 genotyped donors of the cohort, an average of around 250,000 unique TCR beta nucleotide sequences was sequenced per donor, of which about 19% were non-productive. Rather than using new phenotypic data, the later analysis identified candidate immune exposures from TCR beta sequences and from how often those sequences occurred across donors. An earlier analysis of 587 of the donors applied high-throughput TCR beta sequencing to assess whether each TCR beta V gene segment acted as functional or pseudogenic. Roughly 300 gigabases of sequencing data and 70 million to 100 million unique TCR sequences made up an early release that covered fewer than 650 HLA-typed donors. To study patterns of TCR occurrence, a later analysis re-analyzed previously published TCR beta repertoires from 500 to 850 donors and added high-resolution HLA genotyping. A separate validation cohort of approximately 130 different subjects was used in addition to the 666-subject first cohort. All discovery cohort repertoires had been generated on a single sequencing platform. The T cell repertoires of around 670 subjects were profiled by immunosequencing and related to cytomegalovirus serostatus. The study aimed to test whether cataloging public T cell receptors could reveal signatures of past pathogen exposure. Donor age, sex, ethnicity and CMV serostatus were compiled alongside the repertoire data. A later genetic analysis used genome-wide SNP genotypes for about 60% of the roughly 700 donors, treating that subset as a discovery cohort. Study-wide findings and limitations: Some 16 rarely observed V segments, including chromosome 9 orphons, were excluded from the earlier analysis of about 610 of the donors because counts were too low. While some public TCRs were present in many individuals, most TCR sequences turned up only very rarely across donors. Correlated functional status among segregating V segments might be attributable to linkage disequilibrium, but an unknown experimental factor could not be ruled out. Three of the identified cytomegalovirus-associated TCR beta chains were confirmed in vitro to be specific for cytomegalovirus antigens. A total of about 180 TCR beta chains were listed by the study as associated with cytomegalovirus. This cohort had only TCR beta chains sequenced, and the lack of alpha or paired-chain data limited which features could be detected. The 87-base-pair reads could not distinguish some IMGT-functional V segments, including TRBV6-2 and TRBV6-3, so those segments were excluded. A further reported finding was that TCR beta sequences accurately predicted the HLA-A and HLA-B alleles for most subjects in the first cohort. In a later analysis, HLA-associated TCR beta chains were found to be more clonally expanded and to have lower generation probabilities than equally common non-associated chains. The only immune exposure information available for the cohort was CMV serostatus. Because HLA typing was unavailable for some donors at each locus, only the typed subset was used in association tests. In a later genetic analysis, a missense DCLRE1C variant was associated with V-gene and J-gene trimming of TCR beta chains, and the association was replicated in an independent cohort. In a later analysis, TCR association rates were found to vary across HLA loci, with the most associated TCRs seen for DRB1 alleles and the fewest for HLA-C alleles. A later genetic analysis reported fewer N-insertions in productive TCRs among donors in an Asian-associated ancestry cluster than the roughly 700-donor mean. The classifier was reported to diagnose cytomegalovirus status with high specificity and sensitivity in both the original and validation cohorts. Roughly uniform sequencing depth across donors was assumed in presence/absence analyses, although this assumption may not hold. Broadly in line with IMGT annotations, most TCR beta V segments showed up in productive rearrangements about 87% or about 30% of the time in an earlier analysis of under 700 of the donors. Specific HLA alleles were associated with 15,000 to 20,000 TCR beta sequences at a false discovery rate of 0.05 in a later analysis. It was suggested by the authors that the approach could potentially be generalized to other disease states and immunological phenotypes. A cluster of highly shared sequence variants was judged likely to represent a technical artifact of the sequencing pipeline. When HLA alleles, especially DR and DQ, strongly co-occurred, attributing TCR associations to individual alleles was difficult. In a later analysis, most CMV-associated TCR beta chains were found to appear HLA-restricted, with HLA associations seemingly driven largely by CMV exposure. Several of the top co-occurrence clusters appeared to be linked to parvovirus B19, influenza, CMV and Epstein-Barr virus, according to a later analysis.

The germline V gene gives CDR1 as LGHNA and CDR2 as YSLEER. The CDR3 goes from the cysteine to the phenylalanine over 14 residues. Only the CDR3 region is kept as DNA, spanning 42 bases read in frame from base 1. A distance of 6 bases separates the germline ends of V and J, which lose 6 bases and 0 bases respectively. Library prep was done by the immunoSEQ multiplex PCR assay. A mixture of 60 forward primers for TCR Vbeta segments and 13 reverse primers for TCR Jbeta segments was used in the multiplex PCR. The CDR3 region of rearranged TCR beta genes was amplified from genomic DNA with a multiplex PCR assay. On the Illumina HiSeq System, the amplified TCR beta libraries were sequenced as 87-base-pair reads. In the original analysis: A later analysis counted approximately 84 million unique TCR beta chains across the 666 repertoires, and 9 million to 14 million of these chains were shared by at least two donors. To remove PCR and sequencing errors, raw reads were error-corrected and collapsed into unique sequences using a nearest-neighbor algorithm that merged closely related sequences. Alignment of CDR3 sequences to IMGT reference sequences was used to assign V, D and J gene segments. For a sequence to be retained, a match of at least six nucleotides to both a V gene segment and a J gene segment was required. Rearrangements were called productive when the CDR3 lacked stop codons and stayed in frame with V and J; all others were non-productive. Following IMGT convention, CDR3 was defined as the stretch from the second conserved V-encoded cysteine to the conserved J-encoded phenylalanine. In an earlier analysis of more than 550 of the donors, sequences lacking an unambiguous match to a single V gene segment were excluded. An earlier analysis of 587 of the donors classified V segments as functional when productive rearrangements were above 56.7% and as segregating when the standard deviation between donors was above 5%. A statistical classification framework was built for diagnosing cytomegalovirus status from the catalog of TCR beta chain sequences. A later analysis assigned V and J genes by comparing TCR nucleotide sequences with IMGT/GENE-DB human TR gene sequences. Using the TCRdist pipeline, a later analysis assigned CDR3 sequences along with most-parsimonious VDJ recombination scenarios. In a later analysis, each TCR beta chain was defined by its CDR3 amino acid sequence together with its V-gene family, and reads lacking a unique V-gene family were excluded. As a way to deal with suspected cross-contamination and a sequencing artifact, a later analysis dropped 592 nucleotide sequences that were highly shared and had low generation probability. For each public chain, a later analysis derived a clonal expansion index from normalized ranks of inferred template counts within each repertoire. In a later analysis, generation probabilities were computed with a VDJ recombination model fitted to out-of-frame rearrangements, and the resulting probabilities were checked against IGoR. In a later analysis, TCR-TCR, TCR-HLA and TCR-CMV co-occurrence was scored with hypergeometric tests, and a repertoire-size bias correction was applied to TCR pairs. False discovery rates were estimated in a later analysis by permuting HLA or CMV assignments 20 times. In a later analysis, co-occurring TCRs were grouped with DBSCAN, and TCRdist sequence similarity was added when clustering was performed within HLA-allele-positive subsets. Repertoires with fewer than 30,000 or more than 120,000 public chains, plus five repertoires with anomalous nucleotide sharing, were excluded from co-occurrence clustering. Not all clones reach the TCRdb copy of this immuneACCESS table, which keeps in-frame sequences only. Checked studies attribute under half of the gap to unresolved V genes and leave the rest unexplained. V and J calls and clone size are as listed in that table; D and trimming were resolved from the DNA. The sample table shows 90,000 to 100,000 clones, and around two thirds are seen once. The leading ten clones occupy 3% to 5% of the sample.

In regard to this clone: Its target antigen remains unknown. Base qualities are missing; no much larger clone stands one base away.

In total, more than 500 healthy bone marrow donors made up the cohort. At the time of sampling, all cohort members were nominally healthy, though unrecorded immune exposures were likely present. The donor tested CMV seronegative, placing the donor among the approximately 400 seronegative members of the cohort. Every donor gave a peripheral blood sample, and the peripheral blood mononuclear cells from that sample were used for TCR beta sequencing. Genomic DNA was extracted from the blood cell samples with the Qiagen DNeasy Blood Extraction Kit. The chain is assembled from TRBV4-3 and TRBJ1-6; confidence is insufficient to name the D gene. The sample consisted of PBMCs. The sequence derives from a man aged 30-40 years in good health and CMV-seronegative. The DNA reads TGCGCCAGCAGTCTGAGCTCCTATAATTCACCCCTCCACTTT. This translates into CASSLSSYNSPLHF.